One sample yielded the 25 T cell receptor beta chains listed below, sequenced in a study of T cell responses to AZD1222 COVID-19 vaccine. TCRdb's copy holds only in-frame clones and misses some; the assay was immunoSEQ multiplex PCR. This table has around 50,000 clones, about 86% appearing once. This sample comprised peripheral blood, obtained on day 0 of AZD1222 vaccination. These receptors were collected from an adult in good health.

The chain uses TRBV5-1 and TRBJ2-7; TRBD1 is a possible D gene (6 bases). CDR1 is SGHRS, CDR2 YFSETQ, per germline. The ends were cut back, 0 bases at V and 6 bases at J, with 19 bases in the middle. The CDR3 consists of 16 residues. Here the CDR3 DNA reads TGCGCCAGCAGCTTGGCAGGCCAAGGGACATTCCTCGAGCAGTACTTC. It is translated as CASSLAGQGTFLEQYF.

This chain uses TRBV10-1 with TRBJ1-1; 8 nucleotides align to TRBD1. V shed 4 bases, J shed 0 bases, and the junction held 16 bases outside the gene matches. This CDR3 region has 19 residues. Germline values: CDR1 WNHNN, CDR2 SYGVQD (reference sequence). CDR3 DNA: TGCGCCAGCAGTGGAGGCAGGGGGCAACTTACCACCATGAACACTGAAGCTTTCTTT. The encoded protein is CASSGGRGQLTTMNTEAFF.

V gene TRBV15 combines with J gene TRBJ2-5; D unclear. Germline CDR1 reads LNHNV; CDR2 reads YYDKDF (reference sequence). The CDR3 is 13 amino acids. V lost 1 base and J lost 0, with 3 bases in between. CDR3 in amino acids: CATSRGDQETQYF. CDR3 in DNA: TGTGCCACCAGCAGAGGGGACCAAGAGACCCAGTACTTC.

CDR3 bases: TGTGCCAGCAGTGAAGCGCTTCGGGGAGGGGCTGGAAACACCATATATTTT. Its protein is CASSEALRGGAGNTIYF. The rearrangement uses TRBV6-1 and TRBJ1-3; TRBD1 might be the D (5 bases). The CDR3 is 17 amino acids. In germline, CDR1 is MNHNS, CDR2 SASEGT. The germline V and J ends were trimmed by 0 bases and 2 bases, with 14 bases remaining between them.

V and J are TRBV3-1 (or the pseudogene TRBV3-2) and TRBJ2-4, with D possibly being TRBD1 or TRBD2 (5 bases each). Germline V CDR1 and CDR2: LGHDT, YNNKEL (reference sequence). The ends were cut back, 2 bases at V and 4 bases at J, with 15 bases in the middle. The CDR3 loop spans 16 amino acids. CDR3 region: CASSQHGGPRKNIQYF. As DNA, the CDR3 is TGTGCCAGCAGCCAACATGGGGGACCTAGAAAAAACATTCAGTACTTC.

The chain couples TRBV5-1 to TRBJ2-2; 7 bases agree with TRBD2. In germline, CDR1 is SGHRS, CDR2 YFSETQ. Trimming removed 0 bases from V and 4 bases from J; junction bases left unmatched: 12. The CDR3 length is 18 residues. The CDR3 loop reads CASSLGQAAGSSTGELFF. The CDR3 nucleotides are TGCGCCAGCAGCTTGGGCCAGGCAGCGGGGTCCAGCACCGGGGAGCTGTTTTTT.

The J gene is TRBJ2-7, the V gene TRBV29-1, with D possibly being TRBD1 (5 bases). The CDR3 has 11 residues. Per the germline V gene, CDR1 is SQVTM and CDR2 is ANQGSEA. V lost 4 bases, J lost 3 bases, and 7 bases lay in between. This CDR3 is CSVGRDYEQYF. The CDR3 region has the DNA TGCAGCGTTGGCAGGGACTACGAGCAGTACTTC.

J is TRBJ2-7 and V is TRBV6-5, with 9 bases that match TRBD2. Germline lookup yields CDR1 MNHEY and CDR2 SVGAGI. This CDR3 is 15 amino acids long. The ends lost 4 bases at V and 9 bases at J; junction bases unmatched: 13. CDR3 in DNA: TGTGCCAGCAGTTCATCGGCTAGCGGGACTACGACGCAGTACTTC. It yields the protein CASSSSASGTTTQYF.

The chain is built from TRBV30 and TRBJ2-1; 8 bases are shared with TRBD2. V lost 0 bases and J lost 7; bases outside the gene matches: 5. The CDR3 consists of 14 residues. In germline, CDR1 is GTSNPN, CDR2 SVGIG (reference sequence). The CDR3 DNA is TGTGCCTGGAGTGTACCGGGAGGGCCAAATGAGCAGTTCTTC. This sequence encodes CAWSVPGGPNEQFF. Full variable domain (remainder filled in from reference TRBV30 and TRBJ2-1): SQTIHQWPATLVQPVGSPLSLECTVEGTSNPNLYWYRQAAGRGLQLLFYSVGIGQISSEVPQNLSASRPQDRQFILSSKKLLLSDSGFYLCAWSVPGGPNEQFFGPGTRLTVL.

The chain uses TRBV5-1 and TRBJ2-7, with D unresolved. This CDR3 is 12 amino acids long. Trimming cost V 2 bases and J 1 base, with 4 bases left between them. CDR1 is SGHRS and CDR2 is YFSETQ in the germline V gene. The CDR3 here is CASSFGSYEQYF. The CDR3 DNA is TGCGCCAGCAGCTTCGGGTCCTACGAGCAGTACTTC.

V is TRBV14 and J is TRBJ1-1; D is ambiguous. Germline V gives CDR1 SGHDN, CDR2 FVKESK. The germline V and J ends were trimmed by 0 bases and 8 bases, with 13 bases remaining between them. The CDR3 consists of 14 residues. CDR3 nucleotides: TGTGCCAGCAGCCAAGAGTGGAGCGGATCGGAAGCTTTCTTT. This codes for CASSQEWSGSEAFF.

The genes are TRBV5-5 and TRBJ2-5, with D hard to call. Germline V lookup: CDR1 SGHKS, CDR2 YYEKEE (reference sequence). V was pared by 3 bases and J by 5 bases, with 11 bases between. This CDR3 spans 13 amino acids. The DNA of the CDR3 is TGTGCCAGCAGCTCCGGACCCGCGGAGACCCAGTACTTC. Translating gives CASSSGPAETQYF. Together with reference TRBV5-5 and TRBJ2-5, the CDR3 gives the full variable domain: DAGVTQSPTHLIKTRGQQVTLRCSPISGHKSVSWYQQVLGQGPQFIFQYYEKEERGRGNFPDRFSARQFPNYSSELNVNALLLGDSALYLCASSSGPAETQYFGPGTRLLVL.

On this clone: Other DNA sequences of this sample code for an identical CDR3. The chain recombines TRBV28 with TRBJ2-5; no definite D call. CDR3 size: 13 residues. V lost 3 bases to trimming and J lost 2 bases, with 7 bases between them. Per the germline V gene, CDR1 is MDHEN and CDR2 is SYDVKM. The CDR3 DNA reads TGTGCCAGCAGTTTCGATAGGCAAGAGACCCAGTACTTC. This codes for CASSFDRQETQYF.

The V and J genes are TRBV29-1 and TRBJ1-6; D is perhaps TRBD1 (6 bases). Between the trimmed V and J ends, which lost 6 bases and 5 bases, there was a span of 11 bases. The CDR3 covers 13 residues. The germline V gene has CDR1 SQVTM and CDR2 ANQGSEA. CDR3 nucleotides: TGCAGCGTGGCGACAGGAAATAATTCACCCCTCCACTTT. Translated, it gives CSVATGNNSPLHF. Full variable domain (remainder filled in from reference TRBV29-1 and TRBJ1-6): SAVISQKPSRDICQRGTSLTIQCQVDSQVTMMFWYRQQPGQSLTLIATANQGSEATYESGFVIDKFPISRPNLTFSTLTVSNMSPEDSSIYLCSVATGNNSPLHFGNGTRLTVT.

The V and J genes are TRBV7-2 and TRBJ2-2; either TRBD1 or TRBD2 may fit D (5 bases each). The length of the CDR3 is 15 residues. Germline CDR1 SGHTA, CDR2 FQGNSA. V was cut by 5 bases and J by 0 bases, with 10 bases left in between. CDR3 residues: CASSRGGTNTGELFF. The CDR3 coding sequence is TGTGCCAGCAGCCGTGGGGGAACGAACACCGGGGAGCTGTTTTTT.

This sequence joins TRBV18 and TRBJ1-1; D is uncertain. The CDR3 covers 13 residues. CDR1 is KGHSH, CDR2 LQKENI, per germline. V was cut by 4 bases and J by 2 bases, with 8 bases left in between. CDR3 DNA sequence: TGTGCCAGCTCACTGGGTGAAAACACTGAAGCTTTCTTT. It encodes CASSLGENTEAFF.

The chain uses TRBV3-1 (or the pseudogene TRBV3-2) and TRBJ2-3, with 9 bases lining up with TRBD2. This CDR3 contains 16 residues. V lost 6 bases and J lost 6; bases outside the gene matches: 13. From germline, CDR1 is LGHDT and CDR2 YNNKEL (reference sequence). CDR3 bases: TGTGCCAGCAGACCACTTAGCGGGAGTGGTTGGGATACGCAGTATTTT. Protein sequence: CASRPLSGSGWDTQYF.

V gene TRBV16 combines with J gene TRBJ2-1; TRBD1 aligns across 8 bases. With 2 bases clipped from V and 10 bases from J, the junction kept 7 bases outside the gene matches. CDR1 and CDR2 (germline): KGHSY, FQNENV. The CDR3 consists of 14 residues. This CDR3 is CASSQGDRTGEQFF. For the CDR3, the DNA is TGTGCCAGCAGCCAAGGGGACAGGACGGGCGAGCAGTTCTTC.

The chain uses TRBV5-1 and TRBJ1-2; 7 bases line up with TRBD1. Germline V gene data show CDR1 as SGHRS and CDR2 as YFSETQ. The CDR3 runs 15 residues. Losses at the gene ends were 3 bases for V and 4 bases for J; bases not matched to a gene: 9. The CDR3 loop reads CASSSGLDRPYGYTF. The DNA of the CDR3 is TGCGCCAGCAGCTCCGGTCTGGACAGGCCCTATGGCTACACCTTC.

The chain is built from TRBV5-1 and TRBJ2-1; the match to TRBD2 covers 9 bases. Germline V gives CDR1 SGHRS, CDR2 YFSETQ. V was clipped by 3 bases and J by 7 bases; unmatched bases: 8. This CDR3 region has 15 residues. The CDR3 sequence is CASSSSGARGNEQFF. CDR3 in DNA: TGCGCCAGCAGCTCTAGCGGGGCCCGGGGGAATGAGCAGTTCTTC.

CDR3 nucleotides: TGTGCCAGCAGCCCCTGGGCGGGGGGCTCAGAAGTTCAGCCCCAGCATTTT. Amino acid sequence: CASSPWAGGSEVQPQHF. The V gene is TRBV3-1 (or the pseudogene TRBV3-2), the J gene TRBJ1-5; tentatively, D is TRBD1 (6 bases). CDR3 size: 17 residues. The germline V gene has CDR1 LGHDT and CDR2 YNNKEL (reference sequence). V gave up 4 bases and J gave up 6 bases, with 22 bases separating them.

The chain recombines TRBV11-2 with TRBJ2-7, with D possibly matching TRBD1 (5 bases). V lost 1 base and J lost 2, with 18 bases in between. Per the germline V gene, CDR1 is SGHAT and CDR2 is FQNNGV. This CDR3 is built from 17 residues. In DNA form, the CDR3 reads TGTGCCAGCAGCTTAGGCTCTTTAAGGGGCGCCACCTACGAGCAGTACTTC. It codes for CASSLGSLRGATYEQYF.

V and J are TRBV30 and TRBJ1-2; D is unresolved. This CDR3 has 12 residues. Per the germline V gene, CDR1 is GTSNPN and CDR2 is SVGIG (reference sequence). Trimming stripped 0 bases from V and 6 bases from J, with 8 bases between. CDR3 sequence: CAWSVSDHGYTF. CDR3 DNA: TGTGCCTGGAGTGTGTCAGACCATGGCTACACCTTC.

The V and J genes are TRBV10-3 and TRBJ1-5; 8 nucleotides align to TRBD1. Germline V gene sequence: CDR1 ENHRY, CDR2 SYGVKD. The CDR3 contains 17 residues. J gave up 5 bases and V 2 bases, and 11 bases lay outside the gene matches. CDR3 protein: CAISERRPGTGDQPQHF. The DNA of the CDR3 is TGTGCCATCAGTGAGAGAAGGCCCGGGACAGGAGATCAGCCCCAGCATTTT.

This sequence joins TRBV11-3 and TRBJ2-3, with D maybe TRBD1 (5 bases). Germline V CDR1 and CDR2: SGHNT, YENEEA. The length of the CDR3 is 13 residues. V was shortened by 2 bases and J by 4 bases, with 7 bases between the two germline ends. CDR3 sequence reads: CASSLPGSDTQYF. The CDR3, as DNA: TGTGCCAGCAGCTTACCAGGGTCAGATACGCAGTATTTT.